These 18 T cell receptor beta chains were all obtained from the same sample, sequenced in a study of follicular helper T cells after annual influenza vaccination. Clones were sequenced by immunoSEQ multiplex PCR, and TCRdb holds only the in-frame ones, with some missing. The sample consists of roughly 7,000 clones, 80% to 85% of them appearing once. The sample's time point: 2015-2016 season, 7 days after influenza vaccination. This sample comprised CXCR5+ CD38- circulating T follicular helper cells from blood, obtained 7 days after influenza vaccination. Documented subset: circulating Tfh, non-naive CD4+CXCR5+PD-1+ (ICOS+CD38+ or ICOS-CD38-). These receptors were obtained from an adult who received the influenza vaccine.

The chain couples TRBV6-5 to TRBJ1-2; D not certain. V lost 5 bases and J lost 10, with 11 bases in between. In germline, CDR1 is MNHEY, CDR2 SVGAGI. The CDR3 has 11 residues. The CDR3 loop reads CASSEYGLYTF. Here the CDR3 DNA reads TGTGCCAGCAGTGAATATGGTCTCTACACCTTC.

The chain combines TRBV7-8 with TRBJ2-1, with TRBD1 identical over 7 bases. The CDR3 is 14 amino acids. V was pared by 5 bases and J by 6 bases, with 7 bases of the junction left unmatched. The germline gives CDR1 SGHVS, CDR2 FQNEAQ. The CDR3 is CASSKTGFANEQFF. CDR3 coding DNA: TGTGCCAGCAGCAAGACAGGGTTCGCCAATGAGCAGTTCTTC.

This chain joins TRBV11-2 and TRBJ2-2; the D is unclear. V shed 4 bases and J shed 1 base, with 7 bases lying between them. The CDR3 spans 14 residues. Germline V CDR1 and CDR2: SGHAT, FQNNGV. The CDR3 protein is CASSSGLNTGELFF. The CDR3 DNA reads TGTGCCAGCAGCTCCGGATTGAACACCGGGGAGCTGTTTTTT.

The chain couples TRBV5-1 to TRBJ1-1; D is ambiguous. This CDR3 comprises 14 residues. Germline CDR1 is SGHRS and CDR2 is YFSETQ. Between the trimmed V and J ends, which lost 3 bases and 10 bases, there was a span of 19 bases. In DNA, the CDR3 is TGCGCCAGCAGCTCCGGGGAAGCTCTAAAGGGAGCTTTCTTT. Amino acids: CASSSGEALKGAFF.

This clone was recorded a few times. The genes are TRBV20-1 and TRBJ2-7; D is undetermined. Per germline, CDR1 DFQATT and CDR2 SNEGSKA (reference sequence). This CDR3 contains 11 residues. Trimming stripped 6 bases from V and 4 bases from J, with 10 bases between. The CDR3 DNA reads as TGCAGTGCCCGAGAAGGGTACGAGCAGTACTTC. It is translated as CSAREGYEQYF.

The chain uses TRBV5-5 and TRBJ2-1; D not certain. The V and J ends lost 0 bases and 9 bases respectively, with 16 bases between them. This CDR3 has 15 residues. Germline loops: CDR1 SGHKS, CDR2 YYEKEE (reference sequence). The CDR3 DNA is TGTGCCAGCAGCTTGGACGCCTTTGTTGGCGGTGAGCAGTTCTTC. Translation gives CASSLDAFVGGEQFF.

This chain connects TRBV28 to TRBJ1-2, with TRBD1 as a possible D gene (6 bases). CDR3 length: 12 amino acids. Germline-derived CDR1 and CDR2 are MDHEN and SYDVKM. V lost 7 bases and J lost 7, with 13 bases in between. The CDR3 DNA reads TGTGCCAGCACCTCCCGGGGGCGTGGCTACACCTTC. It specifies CASTSRGRGYTF.

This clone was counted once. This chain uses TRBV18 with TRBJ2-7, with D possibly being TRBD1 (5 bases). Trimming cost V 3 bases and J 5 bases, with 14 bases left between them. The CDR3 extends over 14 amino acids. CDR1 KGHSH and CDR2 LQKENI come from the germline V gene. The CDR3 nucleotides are TGTGCCAGCTCACCGACGCGAGACAGTAACGAGCAGTACTTC. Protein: CASSPTRDSNEQYF.

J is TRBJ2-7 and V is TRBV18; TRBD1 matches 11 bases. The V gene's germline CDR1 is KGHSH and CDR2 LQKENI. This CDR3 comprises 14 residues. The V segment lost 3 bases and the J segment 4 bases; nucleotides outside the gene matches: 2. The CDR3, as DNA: TGTGCCAGCTCACCGGACAGGGGGCTATACGAGCAGTACTTC. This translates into CASSPDRGLYEQYF.

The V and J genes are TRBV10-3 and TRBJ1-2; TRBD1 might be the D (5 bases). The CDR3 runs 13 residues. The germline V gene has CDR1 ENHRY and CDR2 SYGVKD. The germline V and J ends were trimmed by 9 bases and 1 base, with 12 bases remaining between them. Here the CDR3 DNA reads TGTGCCATATCTCAGGGTGTTAACTATGGCTACACCTTC. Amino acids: CAISQGVNYGYTF.

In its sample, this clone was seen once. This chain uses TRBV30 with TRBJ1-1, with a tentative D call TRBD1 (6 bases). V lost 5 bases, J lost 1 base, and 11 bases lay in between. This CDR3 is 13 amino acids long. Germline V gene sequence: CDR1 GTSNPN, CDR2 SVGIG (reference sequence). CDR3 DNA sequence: TGTGCCTGGGACGGACAGTCGAACACTGAAGCTTTCTTT. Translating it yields CAWDGQSNTEAFF.

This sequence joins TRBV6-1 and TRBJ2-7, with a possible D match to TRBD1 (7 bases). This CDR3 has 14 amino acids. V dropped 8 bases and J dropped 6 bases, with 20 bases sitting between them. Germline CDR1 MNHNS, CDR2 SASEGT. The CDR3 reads CASGRGELISEQYF. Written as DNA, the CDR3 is TGTGCCAGCGGCAGGGGGGAGTTAATCTCCGAGCAGTACTTC.

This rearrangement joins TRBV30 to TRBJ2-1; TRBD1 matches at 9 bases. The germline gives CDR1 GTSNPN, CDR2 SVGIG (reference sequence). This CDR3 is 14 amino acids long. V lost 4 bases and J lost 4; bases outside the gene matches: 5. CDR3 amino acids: CAWTDRGLYNEQFF. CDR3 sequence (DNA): TGTGCCTGGACGGACAGGGGACTATACAATGAGCAGTTCTTC.

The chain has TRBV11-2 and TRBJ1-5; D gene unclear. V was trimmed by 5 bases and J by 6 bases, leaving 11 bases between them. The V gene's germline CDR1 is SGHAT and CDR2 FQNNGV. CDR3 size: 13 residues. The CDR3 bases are TGTGCCAGCAGCCTAATGATGGGTCAGCCCCAGCATTTT. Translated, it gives CASSLMMGQPQHF.

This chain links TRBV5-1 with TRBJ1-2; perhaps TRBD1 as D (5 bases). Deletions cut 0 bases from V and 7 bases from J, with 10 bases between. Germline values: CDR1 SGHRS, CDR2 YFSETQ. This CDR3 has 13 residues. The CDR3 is CASSLDAGSGYTF. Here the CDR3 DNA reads TGCGCCAGCAGCTTGGACGCAGGGTCTGGCTACACCTTC.

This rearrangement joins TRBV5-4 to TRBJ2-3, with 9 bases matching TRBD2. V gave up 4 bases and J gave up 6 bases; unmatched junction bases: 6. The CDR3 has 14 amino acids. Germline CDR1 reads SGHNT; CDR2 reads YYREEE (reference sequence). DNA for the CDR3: TGTGCCAGCAGCCGTGGACTAGCGTCGGATACGCAGTATTTT. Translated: CASSRGLASDTQYF.

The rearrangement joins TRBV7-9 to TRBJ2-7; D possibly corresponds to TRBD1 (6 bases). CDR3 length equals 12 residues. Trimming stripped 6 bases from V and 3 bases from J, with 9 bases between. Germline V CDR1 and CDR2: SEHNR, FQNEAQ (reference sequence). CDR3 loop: CASSEQGYEQYF. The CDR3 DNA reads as TGTGCCAGCAGTGAACAGGGCTACGAGCAGTACTTC.

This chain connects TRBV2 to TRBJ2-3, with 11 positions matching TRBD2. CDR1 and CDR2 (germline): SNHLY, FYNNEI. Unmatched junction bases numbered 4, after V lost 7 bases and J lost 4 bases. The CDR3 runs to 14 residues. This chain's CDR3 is CASTISGRADTQYF. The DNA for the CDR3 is TGTGCCAGCACCATTAGCGGGAGGGCAGATACGCAGTATTTT.